The present T cell receptor (beta chain) was sequenced within a study of blood T cells in healthy people across ages. Findings and limits, study-wide: In long-lived donors, naive CD4+ cell counts and diversity exceeded those of aged donors.

Germline lookup yields CDR1 SNHLY and CDR2 FYNNEI. V lost 6 bases, J lost 0 bases, and 4 bases stayed unmatched. There are 15 residues in the CDR3. The authors isolated at least 6.5 million PBMCs per sample. A second about 7 to 12 cycle PCR used barcoded and J-beta primers. One entry per CDR3 protein results from TCRdb running MiXCR on the 5' RACE reads. This table holds over 1,500,000 distinct CDR3 sequences, around 40% found once. This clonotype has more than one count but fewer than ten. Its specificity is not known. The gene calls are TRBV2 and TRBJ2-3, with TRBD2 matching 9 bases. The sequence was obtained from a human donor in good health. Sequenced material: blood. CDR3 sequence (DNA): TGTGCCAGCAGCACGACTAGCGGAAGCACAGATACGCAGTATTTT. Translation gives CASSTTSGSTDTQYF.